Following are 21 T cell receptor beta chains from one sample sequenced in a study of blood T cells in healthy people across ages. With a J-beta primer mix and a sample-barcoded 5' primer, a second PCR ran about 7 to 11 cycles. TCRdb re-derived calls from the 5' RACE reads in MiXCR, one entry per CDR3 protein. The repertoire holds fewer than 1 million distinct CDR3 sequences, with roughly 44% as singletons. Specimen: blood. These receptors were taken from a man aged 55 to 69 in good health.

The sample holds a few counts of this clonotype. The rearrangement joins TRBV15 to TRBJ2-1; no reliable D call. Trimming left V 0 bases short and J 6 bases short, with 12 bases between. Germline V CDR1 and CDR2: LNHNV, YYDKDF (reference sequence). The CDR3 has 15 residues. CDR3 sequence (DNA): TGTGCCACCAGCAGAGATGGGGTGCGCGGCAATGAGCAGTTCTTC. Protein product: CATSRDGVRGNEQFF.

The rearrangement joins TRBV2 to TRBJ2-3; 9 bases agree with TRBD2. CDR3 length: 17 residues. Germline CDR1 is SNHLY and CDR2 is FYNNEI. The V gene end was trimmed by 4 bases and the J gene end by 4 bases; junction bases not matched to a gene: 12. The CDR3 DNA sequence: TGTGCCAGCAGTGCTTTAGCCAGCGGGGGGATGGCAGATACGCAGTATTTT. This encodes CASSALASGGMADTQYF.

The CDR3: CATQALLDTEAFF. CDR3 bases: TGTGCCACCCAGGCTCTACTGGACACTGAAGCTTTCTTT. The chain carries TRBV7-2 and TRBJ1-1; D is undetermined. The CDR3 is 13 residues long. Trimming took 10 bases from V and 3 from J, leaving 15 bases between them. Germline-derived CDR1 and CDR2 are SGHTA and FQGNSA.

The rearrangement joins TRBV28 to TRBJ1-6, with TRBD1 matching 7 bases. J lost 7 bases, V lost 5 bases, and 8 bases had no gene match. From germline, CDR1 is MDHEN and CDR2 SYDVKM. The CDR3 has 15 amino acids. The CDR3 region is CASSPQGLVNSPLHF. The CDR3 region has the DNA TGTGCCAGCAGTCCACAGGGGTTAGTAAATTCACCCCTCCACTTT.

This clonotype was seen a handful of times. This sequence joins TRBV20-1 and TRBJ2-3, with 8 bases matching TRBD2. The CDR3 runs 13 residues. J was trimmed by 5 bases and V by 3 bases; bases with no gene match: 4. The germline CDR1 and CDR2 sequences are DFQATT and SNEGSKA (reference sequence). CDR3 bases: TGCAGTGCTAGCGGGGGGGCCGGAGATACGCAGTATTTT. Its protein is CSASGGAGDTQYF.

The genes are TRBV6-1 and TRBJ2-3, with D possibly being TRBD1 (6 bases). From germline, CDR1 is MNHNS and CDR2 SASEGT. The CDR3 has 14 residues. V was shortened by 3 bases and J by 9 bases, with 16 bases between the two germline ends. CDR3 sequence: CASSETSGDDTQYF. Written as DNA, the CDR3 is TGTGCCAGCAGTGAGACTTCAGGGGACGACACGCAGTATTTT.

This clonotype was seen a few times. The genes are TRBV7-9 and TRBJ2-3; D remains ambiguous. CDR3 size: 13 residues. Looked up from germline, CDR1 is SEHNR and CDR2 is FQNEAQ (reference sequence). V lost 5 bases and J 6 bases, leaving 12 bases between the germline ends. CDR3 bases: TGTGCCAGCAGCCCTAAACAGTCCGATACGCAGTATTTT. Residues: CASSPKQSDTQYF.

This clonotype was picked up many times. The V call is TRBV14, the J call TRBJ1-2; TRBD1 might be the D (5 bases). The CDR3 sequence is 14 residues long. Germline V lookup: CDR1 SGHDN, CDR2 FVKESK. The V gene lost 1 base and the J gene lost 8 bases, with 14 bases spanning the gap. The CDR3 nucleotides are TGTGCCAGCAGCCAAGGGGGACCTTGGGAGGGCTACACCTTC. Its translation is CASSQGGPWEGYTF.

The chain recombines TRBV7-6 with TRBJ2-1; possible D gene TRBD2, 6 bases. With 5 bases removed from V and 5 bases from J, the gap between germline ends came to 19 bases. This CDR3 spans 16 amino acids. In germline, CDR1 is SGHVS, CDR2 FNYEAQ. Written as DNA, the CDR3 is TGTGCCAGCAGCCCTCCCCGGGGTAGCGGTCACAATGAGCAGTTCTTC. Encoded protein: CASSPPRGSGHNEQFF.

V usage is TRBV5-5 and J usage is TRBJ2-1; D is unclear. V was trimmed by 2 bases and J by 6 bases, leaving 9 bases between them. CDR3 length: 13 amino acids. CDR1 and CDR2 from the germline V gene are SGHKS and YYEKEE (reference sequence). CDR3 in amino acids: CASSLRRINEQFF. In DNA, the CDR3 is TGTGCCAGCAGCTTACGCAGAATCAATGAGCAGTTCTTC. The full variable domain, its missing parts supplied by reference TRBV5-5 and TRBJ2-1, is DAGVTQSPTHLIKTRGQQVTLRCSPISGHKSVSWYQQVLGQGPQFIFQYYEKEERGRGNFPDRFSARQFPNYSSELNVNALLLGDSALYLCASSLRRINEQFFGPGTRLTVL.

The CDR3 sequence is CASSSGYAYEQYF. CDR3 sequence (DNA): TGTGCCAGCAGTTCGGGGTACGCCTACGAGCAGTACTTC. The chain is built from TRBV7-9 and TRBJ2-7, with D perhaps TRBD2 (5 bases). The germline gives CDR1 SEHNR, CDR2 FQNEAQ (reference sequence). V was trimmed by 6 bases and J by 2 bases, leaving 11 bases between them. The CDR3 consists of 13 residues.

This chain connects TRBV20-1 to TRBJ2-1; 8 nucleotides agree with TRBD1. The CDR3 is made up of 13 amino acids. V was pared by 6 bases and J by 10 bases, with 11 bases of the junction left unmatched. Germline CDR1 and CDR2: DFQATT and SNEGSKA (reference sequence). CDR3 nucleotide sequence: TGCAGTGCCGTAGGTCAGGGGGCTTACGAGCAGTTCTTC. This sequence encodes CSAVGQGAYEQFF.

This rearrangement joins TRBV3-1 to TRBJ1-5, with a tentative D call TRBD1 (6 bases). Trimming shortened V by 1 base and J by 5 bases, and 15 bases separated the two germline ends. The CDR3 consists of 16 residues. Germline CDR1 LGHDT, CDR2 YNNKEL (reference sequence). The CDR3 DNA sequence: TGTGCCAGCAGCCAAGCCCCAAGCGGGGGGCATCAGCCCCAGCATTTT. Protein: CASSQAPSGGHQPQHF.

J is TRBJ2-7 and V is TRBV5-1; 8 nucleotides agree with TRBD1. V shed 2 bases and J 4 bases; nucleotides not matched to a gene: 11. Germline CDR1 and CDR2: SGHRS and YFSETQ. This CDR3 comprises 16 residues. The CDR3 spells CASSFTPLDRAYEQYF. CDR3 in DNA: TGCGCCAGCAGCTTCACCCCATTGGACAGGGCATACGAGCAGTACTTC.

The genes are TRBV6-2 or TRBV6-3 and TRBJ1-5, with D unclear. V lost 0 bases to trimming and J lost 4 bases, with 22 bases between them. The CDR3 is 19 residues long. The germline CDR1 and CDR2 sequences are MNHEY and SVGEGT. The CDR3 sequence: CASSYSIRRGGWENQPQHF. In nucleotides, the CDR3 is TGTGCCAGCAGTTACTCGATCAGACGGGGAGGGTGGGAAAATCAGCCCCAGCATTTT.

The chain carries TRBV2 and TRBJ2-3; D may be TRBD1 (5 bases). The V and J ends lost 4 bases and 1 base respectively, with 12 bases between them. Germline-derived CDR1 and CDR2 are SNHLY and FYNNEI. The CDR3 runs 15 residues. CDR3: CASSARVRGTDTQYF. The CDR3 coding sequence is TGTGCCAGCAGTGCCAGGGTTCGTGGCACAGATACGCAGTATTTT.

The chain employs TRBV15 and TRBJ2-5; D ambiguous. The germline V gene encodes CDR1 LNHNV and CDR2 YYDKDF (reference sequence). This CDR3 spans 13 amino acids. Between the trimmed V and J ends, which lost 0 bases and 3 bases, there was a span of 5 bases. CDR3 sequence reads: CATSRDGKETQYF. In nucleotides, the CDR3 is TGTGCCACCAGCAGAGATGGTAAAGAGACCCAGTACTTC.

V is TRBV7-2 and J is TRBJ1-1; unclear D gene. Per germline, CDR1 SGHTA and CDR2 FQGNSA. The CDR3 runs to 13 residues. Deletions cut 1 base from V and 6 bases from J, with 9 bases between. CDR3 protein: CASSLGPRAEAFF. The CDR3 DNA reads as TGTGCCAGCAGCTTAGGTCCAAGGGCTGAAGCTTTCTTT.

For this clonotype: A single base separates this from a much larger clone, so it may be a read error. This chain joins TRBV28 and TRBJ2-4; no firm D call. The CDR3 consists of 14 residues. V lost 6 bases to trimming and J lost 13 bases, with 22 bases between them. The V gene's germline CDR1 is MDHEN and CDR2 SYDVKM. In DNA form, the CDR3 reads TGTGCCAGCAGATCCAACAGTGCGAAGAAGGCCCAGTACTTC. Translating it yields CASRSNSAKKAQYF.

This clonotype was observed a few times. The V gene is TRBV7-9, the J gene TRBJ1-6; 9 bases are shared with TRBD1. Per germline, CDR1 SEHNR and CDR2 FQNEAQ (reference sequence). V was clipped by 5 bases and J by 7 bases; unmatched bases: 9. The CDR3 length is 16 residues. The CDR3 sequence: CASSQGQGTGNSPLHF. The DNA for the CDR3 is TGTGCCAGCAGCCAGGGACAGGGTACGGGAAATTCACCCCTCCACTTT.

This clonotype occurred a few times. The chain carries TRBV4-3 and TRBJ2-5; no clear D gene. The CDR3 runs to 13 residues. Germline V gives CDR1 LGHNA, CDR2 YSLEER. V was pared by 0 bases and J by 11 bases, with 13 bases between. DNA of the CDR3: TGCGCCAGCAGCCAAGATCCCGGACGTCAGCAGTACTTC. Protein product: CASSQDPGRQQYF.